This TCR beta chain was observed in a study of blood T cell repertoires in COVID-19. The overall study: COVID-19 samples from acute and convalescent phases originated in the United States, Italy and Spain.

CDR3 length: 15 residues. In the study's own analysis: Amplifying reference gene primers gave estimates of nucleated cell counts. This table comes from immunoSEQ multiplex PCR, and its TCRdb copy is limited to in-frame clones, with some not included. V and J calls and clone size are as listed in that table; D and trimming were resolved from the DNA. The sample holds approximately 52,000 clones, roughly 90% seen once. This TCR was recovered from a man aged 45-65 years with acute or convalescent COVID-19. Sequencing used peripheral blood. This rearrangement joins TRBV21-1 to TRBJ2-7; the table's D call of TRBD1 was not tested on the DNA. TRBV21-1 is labeled a pseudogene. The CDR3 sequence is CASSVRDRGADEQYF. CDR3 nucleotides: TGTGCCAGCAGCGTCCGGGACAGGGGAGCCGACGAGCAGTACTTC.